Below, 4 T cell receptor beta chains from the same sample are listed, as sequenced in a study of Ad26.COV2.S vaccination and SARS-CoV-2 variants. Documented treatment: about 20 received Ad26.COV2.S at low or high dose, single or two shots; about five received placebo; per-sample allocation not given. Day 63 following the first vaccine or placebo injection was when the samples were taken. Sequenced by immunoSEQ multiplex PCR; TCRdb stores in-frame clones only, minus some. The sample records some 420,000 clones, around 87% being singletons. Here the sequenced sample was peripheral blood, taken in a trial of Ad26.COV2.S vaccine versus placebo. Receptor source: a person between 18 and 65 years old who received the Ad26.COV2.S COVID-19 vaccine or a placebo.

The chain links TRBV25-1 to TRBJ1-1; no firm D call. Germline CDR1 reads MGHDK; CDR2 reads SYGVNS. The V end was cut by 4 bases, the J end by 1 base, with 10 bases between. CDR3 length: 14 amino acids. The CDR3 DNA follows: TGTGCCAGCAGTGGCGTGTCCCCGAACACTGAAGCTTTCTTT. It encodes CASSGVSPNTEAFF.

The gene calls are TRBV4-3 and TRBJ1-4; D might be TRBD1 (6 bases). This CDR3 spans 15 amino acids. V was shortened by 2 bases and J by 2 bases, with 9 bases between the two germline ends. Germline lookup yields CDR1 LGHNA and CDR2 YSLEER. The CDR3: CASSQQGYTNEKLFF. CDR3 sequence (DNA): TGCGCCAGCAGCCAACAGGGGTATACTAATGAAAAACTGTTTTTT.

V gene TRBV30 combines with J gene TRBJ2-3, with D tentatively TRBD2 (5 bases). V lost 8 bases to trimming and J lost 5 bases, with 14 bases between them. The CDR3 consists of 12 residues. Germline V CDR1 and CDR2: GTSNPN, SVGIG (reference sequence). DNA for the CDR3: TGTGCCGGGGAGTTGGGGAGAGATACGCAGTATTTT. Protein product: CAGELGRDTQYF. Full variable domain (outside the CDR3, taken from reference TRBV30 and TRBJ2-3): SQTIHQWPATLVQPVGSPLSLECTVEGTSNPNLYWYRQAAGRGLQLLFYSVGIGQISSEVPQNLSASRPQDRQFILSSKKLLLSDSGFYLCAGELGRDTQYFGPGTRLTVL.

This clone was recorded only once. This chain links TRBV7-8 with TRBJ2-1; the match to TRBD2 covers 9 bases. The CDR3 covers 18 residues. Germline loops: CDR1 SGHVS, CDR2 FQNEAQ. Germline trimming cut 2 bases from V and 7 bases from J; bases unmatched to any gene: 15. In DNA, the CDR3 is TGTGCCAGCAGCTTAATGAGGCTGGCGGGGGGGCCGGTGAATGAGCAGTTCTTC. Translated, it gives CASSLMRLAGGPVNEQFF.